This TCR beta chain was sequenced for a study of cytomegalovirus exposure and HLA in healthy donors. Germline V CDR1 and CDR2: SGDLS, YYNGEE. V lost 2 bases, J lost 7 bases, and 6 bases stayed unmatched. The CDR3 is 14 residues long. It was with 60 Vbeta and 13 Jbeta primers that the PCR ran. Clones were sequenced by immunoSEQ multiplex PCR, and TCRdb holds only the in-frame ones, with some missing. This sample has approximately 140,000 clones, with 60% to 80% found just once. The chain joins TRBV9 to TRBJ2-7; 10 nucleotides agree with TRBD2. The sequenced material came from PBMCs. The clonotype was recovered from a woman aged 50 to 65 in good health and CMV-seronegative. For the CDR3, the DNA is TGTGCCAGCAGCGTGAGCGGGGGGGCGGTTGAGCAGTACTTC. This translates into CASSVSGGAVEQYF.